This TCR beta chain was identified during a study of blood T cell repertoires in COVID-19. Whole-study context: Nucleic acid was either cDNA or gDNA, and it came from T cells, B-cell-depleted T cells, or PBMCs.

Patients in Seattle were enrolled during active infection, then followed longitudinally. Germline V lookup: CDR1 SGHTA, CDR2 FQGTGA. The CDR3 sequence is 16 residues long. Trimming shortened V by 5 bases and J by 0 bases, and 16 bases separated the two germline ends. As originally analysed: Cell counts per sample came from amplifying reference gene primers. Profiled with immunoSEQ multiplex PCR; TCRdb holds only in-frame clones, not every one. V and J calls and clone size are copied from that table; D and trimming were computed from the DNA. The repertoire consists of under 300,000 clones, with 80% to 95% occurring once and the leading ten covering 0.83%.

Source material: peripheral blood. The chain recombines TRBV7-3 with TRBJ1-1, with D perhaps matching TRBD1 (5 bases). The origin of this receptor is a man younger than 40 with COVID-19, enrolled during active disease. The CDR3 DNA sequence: TGTGCCAGCAGCACCGGACACTCTGGGATGAACACTGAAGCTTTCTTT. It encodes CASSTGHSGMNTEAFF.